What follows describes a single TCR beta chain. Its antigen is not identified. The CDR3 loop spans 13 amino acids. Germline-derived CDR1 and CDR2 are SGHDT and YYEEEE. V dropped 4 bases and J dropped 1 base, with 5 bases sitting between them. Repertoires were generated with immunoSEQ multiplex PCR, while TCRdb's copy carries only in-frame clones and drops some. This sample has 110,000 or so clones, with around 89% found just once. The data were obtained in a study of T cell responses to AZD1222 COVID-19 vaccine. General study results and limits: Just a handful of AZD1222 recipients were seropositive at baseline.

The TCR comes from an adult in good health. The chain links TRBV5-6 to TRBJ2-2; unclear D gene. The sequencing used peripheral blood, collected on day 0 of AZD1222 vaccination. DNA for the CDR3: TGTGCCAGCAGCCCAGGGAACACCGGGGAGCTGTTTTTT. Protein: CASSPGNTGELFF.